This T cell receptor beta chain was documented in a study of blood T cell repertoires in COVID-19. After removal of 3 bases from V and 5 bases from J, the junction contained 4 bases not matched to a gene. CDR3 length: 15 amino acids. Germline V gene data show CDR1 as KGHSH and CDR2 as LQKENI. Produced via immunoSEQ multiplex PCR; TCRdb's table is partial and in-frame only. The sample lists more than 150,000 clones, 65% to 90% occurring once. The TCR comes from a man between 60 and 70 years old with acute or convalescent COVID-19. Material for sequencing was peripheral blood. The chain has TRBV18 and TRBJ2-1; 10 bases align to TRBD2. This chain's CDR3 is CASSPLAGVDNEQFF. CDR3 bases: TGTGCCAGCTCACCGCTAGCGGGAGTGGACAATGAGCAGTTCTTC.